Presented here are 9 T cell receptor beta chains from one specimen sequenced in a study of cytomegalovirus exposure and HLA in healthy donors. Produced via immunoSEQ multiplex PCR; TCRdb's table is partial and in-frame only. Found here are around 190,000 clones, about 81% of them singletons; the top ten hold 1% to 1.5%. The sample comprised PBMCs. These receptor sequences come from a woman younger than 45 in good health and CMV-seronegative.

The chain carries TRBV6-5 and TRBJ1-2, with D possibly being TRBD1 (5 bases). Deletions cut 2 bases from V and 4 bases from J, with 11 bases between. CDR1 is MNHEY, CDR2 SVGAGI, per germline. The length of the CDR3 is 14 residues. The CDR3, as DNA: TGTGCCAGCAGTTACACGCGGGGGACCTATGGCTACACCTTC. Protein: CASSYTRGTYGYTF.

The genes are TRBV4-1 and TRBJ2-4; a possible D gene is TRBD2 (5 bases). Germline CDR1 and CDR2: MGHRA and YSYEKL. This CDR3 is 18 amino acids long. V lost 0 bases and J lost 6, with 21 bases in between. The CDR3: CASSQDFPILASRNIQYF. CDR3 in DNA: TGCGCCAGCAGCCAAGATTTTCCGATTTTAGCGAGTAGAAACATTCAGTACTTC.

Details on this clone: The sample has other DNA sequences that encode this CDR3 too. This sequence joins TRBV29-1 and TRBJ1-2; 7 nucleotides align to TRBD1. The germline gives CDR1 SQVTM, CDR2 ANQGSEA. J lost 4 bases, V lost 6 bases, and 2 bases had no gene match. There are 11 residues in the CDR3. The CDR3 DNA reads as TGCAGCGTCAACAGGGGCTATGGCTACACCTTC. Amino acid sequence: CSVNRGYGYTF.

The V call is TRBV5-1, the J call TRBJ2-2, with D uncertain. Germline V gives CDR1 SGHRS, CDR2 YFSETQ. This CDR3 is 14 amino acids long. The V end was cut by 7 bases, the J end by 3 bases, with 13 bases between. The CDR3 loop is CASGVGYDTGELFF. The CDR3 coding sequence is TGCGCCAGCGGAGTCGGTTACGACACCGGGGAGCTGTTTTTT.

V gene TRBV5-1 combines with J gene TRBJ2-3; 7 positions agree with TRBD1. With 4 bases clipped from V and 3 bases from J, the junction kept 5 bases outside the gene matches. The CDR3 length is 14 residues. Germline V gives CDR1 SGHRS, CDR2 YFSETQ. For the CDR3, the DNA is TGCGCCAGCAGCCCGCGCAGGGGGACAGATACGCAGTATTTT. It is translated as CASSPRRGTDTQYF.

The chain combines TRBV18 with TRBJ2-5, with 10 bases lining up with TRBD2. Germline V gene data show CDR1 as KGHSH and CDR2 as LQKENI. Losses at the gene ends were 4 bases for V and 2 bases for J; bases not matched to a gene: 4. This CDR3 is built from 15 residues. Here the CDR3 reads CASSLLAGEQETQYF. The CDR3, as DNA: TGTGCCAGCTCACTTCTAGCGGGGGAGCAAGAGACCCAGTACTTC. Together with reference TRBV18 and TRBJ2-5, the CDR3 gives the full variable domain: NAGVMQNPRHLVRRRGQEARLRCSPMKGHSHVYWYRQLPEEGLKFMVYLQKENIIDESGMPKERFSAEFPKEGPSILRIQQVVRGDSAAYFCASSLLAGEQETQYFGPGTRLLVL.

The chain uses TRBV27 and TRBJ1-2; 8 bases align to TRBD1. Per the germline V gene, CDR1 is MNHEY and CDR2 is SMNVEV (reference sequence). The length of the CDR3 is 15 residues. Trimming cost V 3 bases and J 0 bases; bases outside gene matches: 3. CDR3 nucleotide sequence: TGTGCCAGCAGTTTCCGGGACAGGCCTAACTATGGCTACACCTTC. Protein product: CASSFRDRPNYGYTF.

The gene calls are TRBV13 and TRBJ2-3, with TRBD2 matching 9 bases. The CDR3 totals 18 residues. The V segment lost 0 bases and the J segment 3 bases; nucleotides outside the gene matches: 10. Germline V CDR1 and CDR2: PRHDT, FYEKMQ (reference sequence). DNA for the CDR3: TGTGCCAGCAGCTTAGGAAATAGCGGGAGTAGGTATACAGATACGCAGTATTTT. It codes for CASSLGNSGSRYTDTQYF.

This chain joins TRBV5-1 and TRBJ2-5; no reliable D call. Germline CDR1 reads SGHRS; CDR2 reads YFSETQ. With 2 bases removed from V and 1 base from J, the gap between germline ends came to 9 bases. The CDR3 runs to 14 residues. The CDR3 bases are TGCGCCAGCAGCTTACGCGAACTCCAAGAGACCCAGTACTTC. Its protein is CASSLRELQETQYF. The full variable domain, its missing parts supplied by reference TRBV5-1 and TRBJ2-5, is KAGVTQTPRYLIKTRGQQVTLSCSPISGHRSVSWYQQTPGQGLQFLFEYFSETQRNKGNFPGRFSGRQFSNSRSEMNVSTLELGDSALYLCASSLRELQETQYFGPGTRLLVL.